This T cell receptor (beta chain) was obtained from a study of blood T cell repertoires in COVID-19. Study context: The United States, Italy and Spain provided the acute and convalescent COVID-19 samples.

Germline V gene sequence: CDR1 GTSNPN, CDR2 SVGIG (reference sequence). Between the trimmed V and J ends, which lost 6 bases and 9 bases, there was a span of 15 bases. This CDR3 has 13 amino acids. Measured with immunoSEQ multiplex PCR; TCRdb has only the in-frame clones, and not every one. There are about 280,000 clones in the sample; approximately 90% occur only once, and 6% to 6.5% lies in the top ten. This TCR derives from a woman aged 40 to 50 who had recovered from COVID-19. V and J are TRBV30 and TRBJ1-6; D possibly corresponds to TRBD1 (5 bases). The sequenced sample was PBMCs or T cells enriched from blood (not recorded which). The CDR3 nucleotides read TGTGCCTGCCAGACAGTCCGCAGTTCACCCCTCCACTTT. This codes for CACQTVRSSPLHF. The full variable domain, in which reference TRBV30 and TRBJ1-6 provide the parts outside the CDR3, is SQTIHQWPATLVQPVGSPLSLECTVEGTSNPNLYWYRQAAGRGLQLLFYSVGIGQISSEVPQNLSASRPQDRQFILSSKKLLLSDSGFYLCACQTVRSSPLHFGNGTRLTVT.